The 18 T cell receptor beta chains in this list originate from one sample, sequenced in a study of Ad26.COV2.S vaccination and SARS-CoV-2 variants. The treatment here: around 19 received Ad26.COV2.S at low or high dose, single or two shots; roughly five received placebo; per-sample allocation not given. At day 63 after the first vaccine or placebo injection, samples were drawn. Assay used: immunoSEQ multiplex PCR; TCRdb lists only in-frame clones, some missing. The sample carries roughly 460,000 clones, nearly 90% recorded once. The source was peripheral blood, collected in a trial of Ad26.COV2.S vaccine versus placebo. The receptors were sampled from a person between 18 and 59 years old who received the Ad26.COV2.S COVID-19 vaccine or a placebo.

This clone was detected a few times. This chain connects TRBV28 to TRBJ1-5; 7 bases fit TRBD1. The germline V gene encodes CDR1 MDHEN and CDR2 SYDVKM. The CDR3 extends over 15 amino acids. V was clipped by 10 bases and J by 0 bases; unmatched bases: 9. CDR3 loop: CATSPGTASNQPQHF. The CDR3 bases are TGTGCCACCTCACCTGGGACAGCTAGCAATCAGCCCCAGCATTTT.

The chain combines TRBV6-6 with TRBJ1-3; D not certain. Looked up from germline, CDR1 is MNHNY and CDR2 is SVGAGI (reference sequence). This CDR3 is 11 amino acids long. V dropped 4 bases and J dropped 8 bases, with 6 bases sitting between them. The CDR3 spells CASSSGYTIYF. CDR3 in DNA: TGTGCCAGCAGTTCGGGGTACACCATATATTTT.

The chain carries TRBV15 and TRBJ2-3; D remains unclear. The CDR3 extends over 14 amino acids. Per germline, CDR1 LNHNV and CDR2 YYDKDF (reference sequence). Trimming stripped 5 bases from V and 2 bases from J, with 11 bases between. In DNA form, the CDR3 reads TGTGCCACCAGCCGATCAAGGAACACAGATACGCAGTATTTT. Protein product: CATSRSRNTDTQYF.

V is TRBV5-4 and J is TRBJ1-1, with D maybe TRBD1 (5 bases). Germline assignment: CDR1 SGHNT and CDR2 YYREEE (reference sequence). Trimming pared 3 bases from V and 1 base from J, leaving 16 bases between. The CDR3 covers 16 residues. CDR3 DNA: TGTGCCAGCAGCTGGGGACGGGCTACGGAGAACACTGAAGCTTTCTTT. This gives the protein CASSWGRATENTEAFF.

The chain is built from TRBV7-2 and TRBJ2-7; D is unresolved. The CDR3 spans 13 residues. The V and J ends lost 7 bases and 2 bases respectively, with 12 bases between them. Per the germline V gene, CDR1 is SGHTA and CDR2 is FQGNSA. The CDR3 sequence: CASKHPGPYEQYF. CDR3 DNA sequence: TGTGCCAGCAAACATCCCGGGCCCTACGAGCAGTACTTC.

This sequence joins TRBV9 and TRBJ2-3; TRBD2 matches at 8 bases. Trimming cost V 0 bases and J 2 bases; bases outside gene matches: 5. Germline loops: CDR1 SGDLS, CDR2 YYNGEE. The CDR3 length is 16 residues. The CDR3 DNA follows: TGTGCCAGCAGCGTAGATCCAGCGGGGGCCACAGATACGCAGTATTTT. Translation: CASSVDPAGATDTQYF.

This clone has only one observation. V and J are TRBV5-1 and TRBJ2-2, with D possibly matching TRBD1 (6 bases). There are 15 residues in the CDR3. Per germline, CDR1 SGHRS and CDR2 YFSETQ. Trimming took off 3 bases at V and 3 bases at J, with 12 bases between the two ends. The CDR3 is CASSSSTGYTGELFF. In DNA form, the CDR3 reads TGCGCCAGCAGCTCCTCTACAGGGTACACCGGGGAGCTGTTTTTT.

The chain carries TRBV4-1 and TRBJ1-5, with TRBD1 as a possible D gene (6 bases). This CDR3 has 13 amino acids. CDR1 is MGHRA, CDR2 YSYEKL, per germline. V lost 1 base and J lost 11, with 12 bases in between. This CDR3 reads CASSQVGGRAQHF. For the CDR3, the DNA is TGCGCCAGCAGCCAAGTCGGGGGCAGAGCCCAGCATTTT.

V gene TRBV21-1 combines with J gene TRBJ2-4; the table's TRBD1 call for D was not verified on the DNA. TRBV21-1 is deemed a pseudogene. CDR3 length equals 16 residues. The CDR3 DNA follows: TGTGCCAGCAGCCCCGACAGACTTTTAGCCAAAAACATTCAGTACTTC. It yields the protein CASSPDRLLAKNIQYF.

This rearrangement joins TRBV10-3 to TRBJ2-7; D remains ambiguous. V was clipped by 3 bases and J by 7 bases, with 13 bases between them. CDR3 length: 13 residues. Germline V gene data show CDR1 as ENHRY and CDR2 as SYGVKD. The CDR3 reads CAISDSLVREQYF. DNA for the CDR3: TGTGCCATCAGTGATTCTCTGGTAAGGGAGCAGTACTTC.

CDR3 sequence (DNA): TGTGCCAGCAGTGAATCCGGCGGTTTGCGCTACACCTTC. It encodes CASSESGGLRYTF. The chain links TRBV25-1 to TRBJ1-2; D ambiguous. Germline CDR1 MGHDK, CDR2 SYGVNS. CDR3 length equals 13 residues. V lost 1 base and J lost 9, with 12 bases in between.

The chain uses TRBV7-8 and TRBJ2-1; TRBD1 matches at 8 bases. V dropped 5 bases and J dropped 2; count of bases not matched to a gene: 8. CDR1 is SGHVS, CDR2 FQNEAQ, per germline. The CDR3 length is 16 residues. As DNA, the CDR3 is TGTGCCAGCAGCACAAGACAGGGGCCCACCTACAATGAGCAGTTCTTC. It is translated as CASSTRQGPTYNEQFF.

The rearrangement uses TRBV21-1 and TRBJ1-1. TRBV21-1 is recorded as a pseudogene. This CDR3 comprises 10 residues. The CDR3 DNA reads TGTGCCAGCCCGAACACTGAAGCTTTCTTT. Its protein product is CASPNTEAFF.

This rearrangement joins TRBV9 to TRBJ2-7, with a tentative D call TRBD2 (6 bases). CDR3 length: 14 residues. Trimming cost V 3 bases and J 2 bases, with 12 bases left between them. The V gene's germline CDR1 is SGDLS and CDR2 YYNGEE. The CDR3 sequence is CASSADGLTYEQYF. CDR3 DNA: TGTGCCAGCAGCGCGGACGGACTAACCTACGAGCAGTACTTC.

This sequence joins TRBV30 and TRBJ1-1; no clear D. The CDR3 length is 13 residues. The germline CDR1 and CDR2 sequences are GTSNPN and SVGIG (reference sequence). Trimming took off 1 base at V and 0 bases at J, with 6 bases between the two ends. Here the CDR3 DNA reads TGTGCCTGGAGTGGGCATTTGAACACTGAAGCTTTCTTT. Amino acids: CAWSGHLNTEAFF.

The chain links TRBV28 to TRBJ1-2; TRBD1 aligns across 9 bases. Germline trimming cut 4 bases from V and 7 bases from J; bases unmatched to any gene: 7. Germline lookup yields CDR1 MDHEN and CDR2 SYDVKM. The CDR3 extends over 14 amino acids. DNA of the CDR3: TGTGCCAGCAGTTACGGACAGGGGCATGGTGGCTACACCTTC. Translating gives CASSYGQGHGGYTF.

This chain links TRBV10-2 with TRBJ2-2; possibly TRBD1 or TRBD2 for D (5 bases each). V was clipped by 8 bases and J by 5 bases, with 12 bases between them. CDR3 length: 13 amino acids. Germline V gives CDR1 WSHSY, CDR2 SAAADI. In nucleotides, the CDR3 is TGCGCCAGCGGGGGAACTATGACCGGGGAGCTGTTTTTT. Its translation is CASGGTMTGELFF.

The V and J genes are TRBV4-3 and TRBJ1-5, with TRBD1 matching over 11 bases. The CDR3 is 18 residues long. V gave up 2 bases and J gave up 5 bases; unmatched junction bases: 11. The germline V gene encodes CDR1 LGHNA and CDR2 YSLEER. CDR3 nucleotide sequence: TGCGCCAGCAGCCAAAGTTTGGGGACGGGACAGGGGGATCAGCCCCAGCATTTT. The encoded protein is CASSQSLGTGQGDQPQHF.